A selection of T cell receptor beta chains follows, all from one sample in a study of blood T cell repertoires in COVID-19. Clones were read by immunoSEQ multiplex PCR, and TCRdb kept only the in-frame ones, dropping some. In the table there are over 110,000 clones, 80% to 90% of which are singletons. Sequencing used peripheral blood. The receptors were sampled from a woman aged 50 to 60 with acute or convalescent COVID-19. CDR3s include the opening cysteine and the closing phenylalanine or tryptophan. The order of the fields is D gene, clone size, V gene, J gene, CDR3 protein, CDR3 DNA. The D gene is left open where the match is weak. Size is omitted from some rows. Given values are once, few, many or a class for expanded clones.

NA,NA,TRBV5-1,TRBJ1-1,CASSLEGLSGTEAFF,TGCGCCAGCAGCTTGGAAGGCCTGAGCGGCACTGAAGCTTTCTTT
TRBD2,NA,TRBV2,TRBJ2-7,CASSSTFAGVYEQYF,TGTGCCAGCAGTTCCACCTTCGCGGGAGTGTACGAGCAGTACTTC
NA,NA,TRBV6-5,TRBJ1-1,CASRTGQNTEAFF,TGTGCCAGCAGGACAGGACAGAACACTGAAGCTTTCTTT
TRBD1,NA,TRBV24-1,TRBJ2-1,CATSDSGTGGNEQFF,TGTGCCACCAGTGATTCGGGGACAGGGGGGAATGAGCAGTTCTTC
TRBD1,NA,TRBV7-2,TRBJ2-5,CASSPGTGGSETQYF,TGTGCCAGCAGCCCCGGGACAGGGGGAAGTGAGACCCAGTACTTC
NA,NA,TRBV27,TRBJ2-7,CASSSLDSYEQYF,TGTGCCAGCAGTTCCCTAGACTCCTACGAGCAGTACTTC
NA,NA,TRBV6-5,TRBJ1-5,CASSPASGPQHF,TGTGCCAGCAGTCCAGCATCGGGGCCCCAGCATTTT
TRBD1,NA,TRBV3-1/TRBV3-2,TRBJ1-6,CASSQEGQGFSPLHF,TGTGCCAGCAGCCAAGAAGGACAGGGTTTTTCACCCCTCCACTTT
NA,NA,TRBV3-1/TRBV3-2,TRBJ2-5,CASSQGRGGTQYF,TGTGCCAGCAGCCAAGGGAGGGGCGGGACCCAGTACTTC
NA,few,TRBV18,TRBJ1-3,CASSPRTAGSGNTIYF,TGTGCCAGCTCACCAAGGACAGCCGGCTCTGGAAACACCATATATTTT
NA,once,TRBV10-2,TRBJ1-1,CASSEIRDTEAFF,TGCGCCAGCAGTGAGATCCGGGACACTGAAGCTTTCTTT
NA,few,TRBV18,TRBJ2-1,CASSPPTREEQFF,TGTGCCAGCTCACCACCGACTCGGGAAGAGCAGTTCTTC
TRBD1,NA,TRBV2,TRBJ1-1,CASSGQGNTEAFF,TGTGCCAGCAGTGGACAGGGCAACACTGAAGCTTTCTTT
TRBD1,NA,TRBV20-1,TRBJ2-1,CSARDRGRQFF,TGCAGTGCTAGGGACAGGGGCCGACAGTTCTTC
NA,NA,TRBV3-1/TRBV3-2,TRBJ2-1,CASSQGLAGYNEQFF,TGTGCCAGCAGCCAAGGACTTGCGGGTTACAATGAGCAGTTCTTC
NA,once,TRBV5-1,TRBJ1-4,CASSLYSGEYEKLFF,TGCGCCAGCAGCTTGTATTCCGGAGAGTATGAAAAACTGTTTTTT
TRBD1,NA,TRBV19,TRBJ2-2,CASKQGAPGNTGELFF,TGTGCCAGTAAACAGGGGGCACCCGGGAACACCGGGGAGCTGTTTTTT
NA,NA,TRBV7-9,TRBJ1-4,CASSRRGGNEKLFF,TGTGCCAGCAGCCGTAGGGGAGGGAATGAAAAACTGTTTTTT
NA,NA,TRBV27,TRBJ2-7,CASSARSGFYEQYF,TGTGCCAGCAGTGCCCGCTCGGGTTTCTACGAGCAGTACTTC
NA,NA,TRBV19,TRBJ1-3,CASSVVSGNTIYF,TGTGCCAGTAGTGTCGTCTCTGGAAACACCATATATTTT
NA,NA,TRBV2,TRBJ1-1,CASSITENTEAFF,TGTGCCAGCAGTATTACAGAGAACACTGAAGCTTTCTTT
NA,once,TRBV19,TRBJ1-1,CASRYGNTEAFF,TGTGCCAGTAGATACGGGAACACTGAAGCTTTCTTT
NA,NA,TRBV6-6,TRBJ2-2,CAGWSSQTNTGELFF,TGTGCCGGCTGGTCCTCGCAGACGAACACCGGGGAGCTGTTTTTT
TRBD1,NA,TRBV10-3,TRBJ2-7,CAISDRQGVSGSYEQYF,TGTGCCATCAGTGATAGGCAGGGGGTAAGTGGGTCCTACGAGCAGTACTTC
NA,NA,TRBV6-1,TRBJ2-7,CASSDPGHSSSYEQYF,TGTGCCAGCAGTGACCCGGGACATTCGAGCTCCTACGAGCAGTACTTC